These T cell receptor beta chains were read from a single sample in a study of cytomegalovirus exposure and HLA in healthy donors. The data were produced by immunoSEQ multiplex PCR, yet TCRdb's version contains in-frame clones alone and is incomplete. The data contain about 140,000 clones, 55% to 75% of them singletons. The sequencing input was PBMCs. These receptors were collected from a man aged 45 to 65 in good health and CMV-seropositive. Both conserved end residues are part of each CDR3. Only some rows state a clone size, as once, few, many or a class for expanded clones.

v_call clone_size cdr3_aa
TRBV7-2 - CASSVRPGLYYNEQFF
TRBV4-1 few CASSQGTGFGEKLFF
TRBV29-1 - CSVDSGGGYTF
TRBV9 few CASSVKGDNSPLHF
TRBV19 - CASSLGALTGGVTNYGYTF
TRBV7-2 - CASSSRGGYTF
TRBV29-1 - CSVPDTRGRAEAFF
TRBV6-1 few CASSEFPGVGQPQHF
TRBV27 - CASSTTGVPYEQYF
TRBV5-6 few CASSLLADSTTEAFF
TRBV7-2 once CASSGQGNTEAFF
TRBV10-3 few CAISEGGSTYEQYF
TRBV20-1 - CSARGQGETFF
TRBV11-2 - CASSLDMRQGFHEQFF
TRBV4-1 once CASSQASGGSTDTQYF
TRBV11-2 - CASVTDRSTDTQYF
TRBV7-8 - CASSLALQGYEQYF
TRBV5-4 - CASSPGGPSTDTQYF
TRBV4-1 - CASSATRAADGYTF
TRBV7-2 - CASSPFKTSRTYEQYF
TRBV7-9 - CASSLGTGYTGELFF
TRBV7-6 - CASSLERREGTGELFF
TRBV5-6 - CASSLDYRGVRGYTF
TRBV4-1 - CASTTPGQAPYGYTF
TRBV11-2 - CASSLLAANTGELFF
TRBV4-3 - CASSQDLGSGARYNEQFF
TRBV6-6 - CASSQLGPNYGYTF
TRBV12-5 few CASGLGTPKVGGYTF
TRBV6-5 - CASSTRDSYEQYF
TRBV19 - CASSNSQGRVRTEAFF
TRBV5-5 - CASDRTGGPNQPQHF